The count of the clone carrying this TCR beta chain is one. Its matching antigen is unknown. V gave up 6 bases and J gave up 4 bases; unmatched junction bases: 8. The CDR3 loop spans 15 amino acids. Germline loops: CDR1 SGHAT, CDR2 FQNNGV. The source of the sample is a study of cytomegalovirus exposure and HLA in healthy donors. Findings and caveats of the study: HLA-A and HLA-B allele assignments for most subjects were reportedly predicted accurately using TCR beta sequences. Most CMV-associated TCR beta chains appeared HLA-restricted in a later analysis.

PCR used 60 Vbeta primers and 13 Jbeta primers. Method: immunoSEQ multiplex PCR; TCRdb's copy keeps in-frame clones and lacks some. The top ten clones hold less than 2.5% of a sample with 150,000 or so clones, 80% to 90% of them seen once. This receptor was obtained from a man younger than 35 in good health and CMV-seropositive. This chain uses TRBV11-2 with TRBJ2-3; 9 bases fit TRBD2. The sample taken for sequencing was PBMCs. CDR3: CASRKSGGRADTQYF. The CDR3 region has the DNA TGTGCCAGCAGGAAAAGCGGGGGGAGGGCAGATACGCAGTATTTT.